This TCR beta chain was captured by sequencing in a study of identical twins. The study, taken as a whole, reports: For cord blood, abundant beta clonotypes had fewer insertions, unlike memory repertoires, which showed none. It was out-of-frame TCR alpha sharing in monozygotic twins that models underestimated.

Healthy Caucasians were all of the donors. About this clonotype itself: Its cognate antigen is unknown.

The CDR3 length is 13 residues. With 3 bases removed from V and 8 bases from J, the gap between germline ends came to 13 bases. Template switching added a universal primer site; cDNA carried unique molecular identifiers. TCRdb recomputed calls from the 5' RACE reads with MiXCR, one row per CDR3 protein. This sample carries 450,000 or so distinct CDR3 sequences, about 14% of them seen once, and the ten largest clones take more than 0.5%. These data also formed part of another study, on yellow fever vaccine responses in identical twins.

Sequencing was performed on CD4+ T cells sorted from blood. This TCR was recovered from a young woman in good health. The chain couples TRBV12-3 or TRBV12-4 to TRBJ1-2; no reliable D call. The CDR3 spells CASSFGSSVGYTF. CDR3 DNA: TGTGCCAGCAGTTTCGGGTCTTCCGTCGGCTACACCTTC.